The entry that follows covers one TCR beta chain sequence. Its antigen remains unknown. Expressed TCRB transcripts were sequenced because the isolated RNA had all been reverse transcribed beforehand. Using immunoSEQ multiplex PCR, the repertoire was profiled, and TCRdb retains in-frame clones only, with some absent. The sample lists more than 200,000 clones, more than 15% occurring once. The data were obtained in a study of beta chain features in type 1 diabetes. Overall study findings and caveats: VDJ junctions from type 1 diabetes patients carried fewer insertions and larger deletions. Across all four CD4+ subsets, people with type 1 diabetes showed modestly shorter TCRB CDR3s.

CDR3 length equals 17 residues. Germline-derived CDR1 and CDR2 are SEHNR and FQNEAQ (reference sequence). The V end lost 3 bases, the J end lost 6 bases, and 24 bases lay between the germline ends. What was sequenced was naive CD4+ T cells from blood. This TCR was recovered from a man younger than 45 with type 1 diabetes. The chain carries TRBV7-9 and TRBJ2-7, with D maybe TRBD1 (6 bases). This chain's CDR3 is CASSLEGSGTQIFEQYF. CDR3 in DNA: TGTGCCAGCAGCTTGGAAGGCTCCGGGACACAAATCTTCGAGCAGTACTTC.